The 9 T cell receptor beta chains in this list originate from one sample, sequenced in a study of regulatory T cells in long-lasting Graves disease (dated by TCRdb to the early 2020s). The time point tag for this specimen amounts to: newly diagnosed GD, antithyroid drugs for less than 3 months. For both TCR sequencing and RNA sequencing, RNA was extracted from PBMCs using TRIzol. The library was produced with multiplex PCR. The sequencer listed for this sample is Illumina HiSeq 4000. iRepertoire HTBI primers and Arm-PCR amplification of CDR3 regions were used to construct TCR beta libraries. The public reads were run again by TCRdb, first through fastp at Q25 and then through MiXCR, and only productive beta chains were kept. Rows with one shared CDR3 protein collapse into an entry with the most common genes and DNA. A total of 400,000 to 500,000 distinct CDR3 sequences appear in this sample, about 17% of them only once. The ten largest clonotypes hold about 25% of the sample.

This sample was also put to use in a study of T cells in Graves' hyperthyroidism and ophthalmopathy.

This sample comprised peripheral blood mononuclear cells (PBMCs), obtained at new diagnosis, from a patient treated with antithyroid drugs. Source of these receptors: a woman aged 18-29 years with Graves disease. Donor details come from another sample of the same person, matched by shared clones.

This chain connects TRBV27 to TRBJ1-6, with a possible D match to TRBD1 (5 bases). Trimming shortened V by 5 bases and J by 7 bases, and 12 bases separated the two germline ends. Germline V gene lookup returns CDR1 MNHEY and CDR2 SMNVEV (reference sequence). There are 14 residues in the CDR3. Here the CDR3 DNA reads TGTGCCAGCAGTCCGACAGTTGTAAATTCACCCCTCCACTTT. Amino acid sequence: CASSPTVVNSPLHF.

This clonotype was seen at least ten times. The rearrangement uses TRBV2 and TRBJ2-5; D is unresolved. CDR3 length: 13 amino acids. The germline V gene has CDR1 SNHLY and CDR2 FYNNEI. Trimming left V 5 bases short and J 1 base short, with 8 bases between. CDR3 nucleotides: TGTGCCAGCAGTAGGGAAAGCCAAGAGACCCAGTACTTC. Its protein product is CASSRESQETQYF.

In its sample, this clonotype was seen a few times. The V call is TRBV10-3, the J call TRBJ2-2; 10 bases are shared with TRBD2. From germline, CDR1 is ENHRY and CDR2 SYGVKD. V was pared by 2 bases and J by 7 bases, with 16 bases of the junction left unmatched. The CDR3 spans 19 residues. The CDR3 bases are TGTGCCATCAGTGAGCTTCTTGGACTAGCGGCCCTCCATGGCGGGGAGCTGTTTTTT. It codes for CAISELLGLAALHGGELFF.

This clonotype has more than one count but fewer than ten. The rearrangement joins TRBV7-9 to TRBJ2-3; TRBD2 aligns across 9 bases. The trim removed 0 bases at V and 2 bases at J, leaving 12 bases unmatched. Germline V CDR1 and CDR2: SEHNR, FQNEAQ (reference sequence). There are 19 residues in the CDR3. The DNA of the CDR3 is TGTGCCAGCAGCTTAGCGCTAACGGTTCTAGCGGGAAACACAGATACGCAGTATTTT. This codes for CASSLALTVLAGNTDTQYF.

This rearrangement joins TRBV14 to TRBJ1-2; D call uncertain. Germline V CDR1 and CDR2: SGHDN, FVKESK. V was clipped by 0 bases and J by 4 bases, with 12 bases between them. The CDR3 is 15 residues long. This CDR3 is CASSQEVKPTYGYTF. The CDR3 nucleotides read TGTGCCAGCAGCCAAGAGGTGAAGCCTACCTATGGCTACACCTTC.

This clonotype was counted at least ten times. V usage is TRBV11-1 and J usage is TRBJ1-1; D is undetermined. From germline, CDR1 is SGHAT and CDR2 FQDESV (reference sequence). V lost 5 bases and J lost 6, with 13 bases in between. CDR3 length: 13 residues. As DNA, the CDR3 is TGTGCCAGCAGCGACCGTACAGCGGCTGAAGCTTTCTTT. The encoded protein is CASSDRTAAEAFF.

This clonotype was seen many times. The V call is TRBV18, the J call TRBJ1-5, with D perhaps TRBD1 (6 bases). This CDR3 contains 13 residues. V was shortened by 3 bases and J by 4 bases, with 7 bases between the two germline ends. The germline V gene has CDR1 KGHSH and CDR2 LQKENI. The CDR3 spells CASSPGQNQPQHF. CDR3 bases: TGTGCCAGCTCACCCGGACAGAATCAGCCCCAGCATTTT.

This clonotype was seen only a few times. The chain uses TRBV20-1 and TRBJ1-4, with D uncertain. V lost 5 bases to trimming and J lost 0 bases, with 16 bases between them. This CDR3 comprises 16 residues. CDR1 and CDR2 from the germline V gene are DFQATT and SNEGSKA (reference sequence). DNA for the CDR3: TGCAGTGCTCCCCGCCATACTCTGACAACTAATGAAAAACTGTTTTTT. Amino acid sequence: CSAPRHTLTTNEKLFF.

This clonotype has ten or more counts. The chain joins TRBV12-3 or TRBV12-4 to TRBJ1-6; D uncertain. This CDR3 region has 13 residues. Trimming removed 4 bases from V and 6 bases from J, with 7 bases in between. For the CDR3, the DNA is TGTGCCAGCAGTTCGGAGGTTAATTCACCCCTCCACTTT. Translated: CASSSEVNSPLHF.